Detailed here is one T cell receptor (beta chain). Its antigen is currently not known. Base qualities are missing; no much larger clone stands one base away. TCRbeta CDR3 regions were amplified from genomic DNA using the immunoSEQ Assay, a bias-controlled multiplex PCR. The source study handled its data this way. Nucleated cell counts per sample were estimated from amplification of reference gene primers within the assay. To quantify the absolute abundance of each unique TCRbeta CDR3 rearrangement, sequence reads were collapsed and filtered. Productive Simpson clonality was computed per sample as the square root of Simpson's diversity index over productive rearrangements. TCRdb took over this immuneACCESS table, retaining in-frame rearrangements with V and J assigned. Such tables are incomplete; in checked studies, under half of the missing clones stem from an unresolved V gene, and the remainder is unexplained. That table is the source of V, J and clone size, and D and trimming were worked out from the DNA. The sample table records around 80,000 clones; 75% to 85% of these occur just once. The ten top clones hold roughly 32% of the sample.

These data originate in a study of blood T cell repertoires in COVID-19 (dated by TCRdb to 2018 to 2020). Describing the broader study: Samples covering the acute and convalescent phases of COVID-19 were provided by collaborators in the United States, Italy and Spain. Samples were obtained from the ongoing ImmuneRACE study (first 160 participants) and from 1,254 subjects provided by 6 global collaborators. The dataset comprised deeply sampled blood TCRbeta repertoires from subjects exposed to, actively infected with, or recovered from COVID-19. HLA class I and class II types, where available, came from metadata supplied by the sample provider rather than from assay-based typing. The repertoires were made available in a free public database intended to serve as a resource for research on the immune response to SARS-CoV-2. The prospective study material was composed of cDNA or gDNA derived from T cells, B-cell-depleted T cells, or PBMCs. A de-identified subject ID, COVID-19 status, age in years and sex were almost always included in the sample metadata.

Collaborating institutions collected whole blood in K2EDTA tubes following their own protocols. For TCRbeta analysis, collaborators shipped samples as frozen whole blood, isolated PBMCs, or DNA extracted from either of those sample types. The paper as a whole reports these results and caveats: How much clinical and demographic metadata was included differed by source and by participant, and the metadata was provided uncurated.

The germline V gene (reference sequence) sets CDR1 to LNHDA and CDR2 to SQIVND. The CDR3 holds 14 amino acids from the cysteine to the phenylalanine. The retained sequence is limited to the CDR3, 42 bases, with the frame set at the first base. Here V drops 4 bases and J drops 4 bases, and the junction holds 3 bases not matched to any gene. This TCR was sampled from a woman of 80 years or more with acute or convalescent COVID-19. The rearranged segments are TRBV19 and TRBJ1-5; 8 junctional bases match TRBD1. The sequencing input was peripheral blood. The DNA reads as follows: TGTGCCAGTAGTAGAGGACAGGGTAATCAGCCCCAGCATTTT. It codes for CASSRGQGNQPQHF. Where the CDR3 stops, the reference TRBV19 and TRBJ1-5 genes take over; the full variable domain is DGGITQSPKYLFRKEGQNVTLSCEQNLNHDAMYWYRQDPGQGLRLIYYSQIVNDFQKGDIAEGYSVSREKKESFPLTVTSAQKNPTAFYLCASSRGQGNQPQHFGDGTRLSIL.